This is a list of T cell receptor beta chains from one sample in a study of blood T cell repertoires in COVID-19. Libraries were prepared by immunoSEQ multiplex PCR; TCRdb keeps only in-frame clonotypes and omits some of them. The data contain roughly 230,000 clones, 83% of them seen just once; the ten biggest clones take up 5.5%. The sample taken for sequencing was peripheral blood. The source of these receptors is a human donor in a cohort sampled during active COVID-19. The CDR3 runs from the conserved cysteine through the conserved F or W. The D gene is left open where the match is weak. Some rows mark clone size as missing; the rest say once, few, many or name a class of expanded clone.

TRBJ2-3,TRBD2,TRBV10-1,-,TGCGCCAGCAGTGATCCCGTTCTAGCGGGAGGGGCAGATACGCAGTATTTT,CASSDPVLAGGADTQYF
TRBJ1-5,TRBD1,TRBV10-3,-,TGTGCCATCAGTGAGGGACAGGGGAATCAGCCCCAGCATTTT,CAISEGQGNQPQHF
TRBJ2-7,TRBD1,TRBV27,-,TGTGCCAGCAGTTTGTCCCCCGGGACAGCCTACGAGCAGTACTTC,CASSLSPGTAYEQYF
TRBJ2-3,TRBD1,TRBV5-1,-,TGCGCCAGCAGCTCACCAGGGGGCGCAACAGATACGCAGTATTTT,CASSSPGGATDTQYF
TRBJ2-7,TRBD2,TRBV30,-,TGTGCCTGGAGTTTTAGCGGGGGGGCCTCCGAGCAGTACTTC,CAWSFSGGASEQYF
TRBJ2-7,-,TRBV27,-,TGTGCCAGCAGTGCCCGCGCGTTCTACGAGCAGTACTTC,CASSARAFYEQYF
TRBJ1-5,-,TRBV19,-,TGTGCCAGTAGTATGGGCAGGAGGCGGCCCCAGCATTTT,CASSMGRRRPQHF
TRBJ2-7,TRBD1,TRBV5-5,few,TGTGCCAGCAGCTTCCCCGGGACAGGGCTAAGATACGAGCAGTACTTC,CASSFPGTGLRYEQYF
TRBJ1-2,-,TRBV5-4,-,TGTGCCAGCAGCTTGGCCGGAGCAGTATCTAACTATGGCTACACCTTC,CASSLAGAVSNYGYTF
TRBJ2-2,-,TRBV5-8,-,TGTGCCAGCAGCCGTCCAGGCCCCGCCGGCGGGGAGCTGTTTTTT,CASSRPGPAGGELFF
TRBJ2-5,-,TRBV5-4,once,TGTGCCAGCAGCTTGGCCTCGTCCCCTATGGAGACCCAGTACTTC,CASSLASSPMETQYF
TRBJ1-5,-,TRBV7-9,-,TGTGCCAGCAGCACAGGGCTCCTAGGGCCCCAGCATTTT,CASSTGLLGPQHF
TRBJ1-5,TRBD1,TRBV5-1,-,TGCGCCAGCAGCTTGGGCAGGGGGCAGGATCAGCCCCAGCATTTT,CASSLGRGQDQPQHF
TRBJ1-2,-,TRBV19,-,TGTGCCAGTAGCTCCTTCATGGTTACAAGCTATGGCTACACCTTC,CASSSFMVTSYGYTF
TRBJ1-2,TRBD1,TRBV10-2,-,TGCGCCAGCAGTGAGGGGACAGGGGGCGTCGGTGGCTACACCTTC,CASSEGTGGVGGYTF
TRBJ2-5,TRBD1,TRBV19,-,TGTGCCAGTAGCATGGGACAGGGACAAGAGACCCAGTACTTC,CASSMGQGQETQYF
TRBJ1-6,-,TRBV6-1,-,TGTGCCAGCAGGCCCCGACAGAATTCTAATTCACCCCTCCACTTT,CASRPRQNSNSPLHF
TRBJ2-3,-,TRBV30,-,TGTGCCTGGAGTGTAACGGGGATAAACACAGATACGCAGTATTTT,CAWSVTGINTDTQYF